The 13 T cell receptor beta chains below all came from one sample that was sequenced in a study of identical twins (dated by TCRdb to 2015 to 2016). Receptors were amplified or captured by 5' RACE. Sequencing was performed on an Illumina HiSeq 2000. TCRdb redid the processing of the public reads, applying fastp at Q25 and MiXCR, and retained in-frame beta chains. Rows matching on CDR3 protein sequence are summarized as one entry with the most common DNA and genes. The sample yields approximately 590,000 distinct CDR3 sequences; roughly 9.5% were counted once. Clones ranked in the top ten supply 3% of the sample. Separately, the same data were catalogued under a study of yellow fever vaccine responses in identical twins.

Sequenced sample: PBMCs. These receptors originate from a woman aged 18-30 years in good health.

The chain has TRBV3-1 and TRBJ2-2, with D perhaps TRBD1 or TRBD2 (5 bases each). Trimming took off 1 base at V and 4 bases at J, with 13 bases between the two ends. This CDR3 is 16 amino acids long. Germline lookup yields CDR1 LGHDT and CDR2 YNNKEL (reference sequence). The CDR3 DNA reads TGTGCCAGCAGCCAAGGTTCGGGAAGGGGCACCGGGGAGCTGTTTTTT. It codes for CASSQGSGRGTGELFF.

The chain uses TRBV5-5 and TRBJ2-7; 8 positions match TRBD1. The CDR3 contains 16 residues. Germline V gene data show CDR1 as SGHKS and CDR2 as YYEKEE (reference sequence). Unmatched junction bases numbered 14, after V lost 4 bases and J lost 5 bases. DNA of the CDR3: TGTGCCAGCAGCATTACTCCGGGACAGGAGGATAACGAGCAGTACTTC. Its translation is CASSITPGQEDNEQYF.

This clonotype was detected only a few times. The gene calls are TRBV27 and TRBJ2-3; D is unresolved. CDR1 is MNHEY, CDR2 SMNVEV, per germline (reference sequence). CDR3 length equals 13 residues. The germline V and J ends were trimmed by 1 base and 6 bases, with 8 bases remaining between them. CDR3 bases: TGTGCCAGCAGTTTATGGGATTCGGATACGCAGTATTTT. It yields the protein CASSLWDSDTQYF.

This clonotype was recorded a few times. The rearrangement links TRBV7-9 to TRBJ1-2; 7 nucleotides match TRBD1. With V trimmed by 3 bases and J by 10 bases, 5 bases remained unmatched. This CDR3 spans 12 amino acids. Germline V gives CDR1 SEHNR, CDR2 FQNEAQ (reference sequence). The CDR3 nucleotides are TGTGCCAGCAGCTTTGAAGGGGGCGACTACACCTTC. Its protein product is CASSFEGGDYTF.

This clonotype has more than one count but fewer than ten. The V call is TRBV11-2, the J call TRBJ2-7, with a tentative D call TRBD2 (6 bases). Germline assignment: CDR1 SGHAT and CDR2 FQNNGV. This CDR3 has 14 residues. Deletions cut 2 bases from V and 3 bases from J, with 11 bases between. The CDR3 DNA reads TGTGCCAGCAGCTTATCGGACTACGGCTACGAGCAGTACTTC. Amino acids: CASSLSDYGYEQYF. Looking up the rest from reference TRBV11-2 and TRBJ2-7 gives the full variable domain: EAGVAQSPRYKIIEKRQSVAFWCNPISGHATLYWYQQILGQGPKLLIQFQNNGVVDDSQLPKDRFSAERLKGVDSTLKIQPAKLEDSAVYLCASSLSDYGYEQYFGPGTRLTVT.

This chain links TRBV7-9 with TRBJ2-7; 9 positions match TRBD2. CDR1 and CDR2 (germline): SEHNR, FQNEAQ (reference sequence). J gave up 6 bases and V 5 bases, and 5 bases lay outside the gene matches. The CDR3 has 13 amino acids. The CDR3 spells CASSPGLAAEQYF. DNA of the CDR3: TGTGCCAGCAGCCCGGGACTAGCTGCCGAGCAGTACTTC. The full variable domain, in which reference TRBV7-9 and TRBJ2-7 provide the parts outside the CDR3, is DTGVSQNPRHKITKRGQNVTFRCDPISEHNRLYWYRQTLGQGPEFLTYFQNEAQLEKSRLLSDRFSAERPKGSFSTLEIQRTEQGDSAMYLCASSPGLAAEQYFGPGTRLTVT.

This clonotype was found many times. The CDR3 protein is CASSWGTSSGELFF. The DNA of the CDR3 is TGTGCCAGCAGCTGGGGGACTAGCTCAGGGGAGCTGTTTTTT. The gene calls are TRBV7-2 and TRBJ2-2; TRBD2 matches 9 bases. The CDR3 has 14 amino acids. Looked up from germline, CDR1 is SGHTA and CDR2 is FQGNSA. The ends lost 4 bases at V and 8 bases at J; junction bases unmatched: 5.

This clonotype was observed at least ten times. The chain employs TRBV20-1 and TRBJ2-1; D ambiguous. CDR1 is DFQATT, CDR2 SNEGSKA, per germline (reference sequence). Trimming shortened V by 0 bases and J by 5 bases, and 14 bases separated the two germline ends. The CDR3 contains 15 residues. The CDR3 DNA reads TGCAGTGCTAGAGATCTCAGCTTGGTCCACAATGAGCAGTTCTTC. It yields the protein CSARDLSLVHNEQFF.

This clonotype showed up just a few times. This chain links TRBV12-3 or TRBV12-4 with TRBJ2-1; TRBD1 aligns across 10 bases. This CDR3 comprises 13 residues. Trimming cost V 5 bases and J 9 bases; bases outside gene matches: 4. The CDR3 here is CASSQTGGSEQFF. Here the CDR3 DNA reads TGTGCCAGCAGTCAGACAGGGGGCAGTGAGCAGTTCTTC.

This clonotype was seen only a few times. V is TRBV12-3 or TRBV12-4 and J is TRBJ2-7; D is possibly TRBD1 or TRBD2 (5 bases each). The CDR3 contains 15 residues. Trimming stripped 1 base from V and 8 bases from J, with 18 bases between. CDR3 protein: CASSLGFGGGTKQYF. The DNA for the CDR3 is TGTGCCAGCAGTTTAGGTTTCGGTGGGGGAACGAAGCAGTACTTC.

This clonotype occurred a few times. The V call is TRBV18, the J call TRBJ1-3; maybe TRBD1 (5 bases). The CDR3 is 16 residues long. The germline gives CDR1 KGHSH, CDR2 LQKENI. Trimming took off 3 bases at V and 2 bases at J, with 14 bases between the two ends. CDR3: CASSPVAGLTGNTIYF. CDR3 nucleotide sequence: TGTGCCAGCTCACCCGTGGCGGGACTCACTGGAAACACCATATATTTT.

This clonotype was counted a few times. V usage is TRBV30 and J usage is TRBJ2-1; the match to TRBD2 covers 15 bases. Trimming cost V 3 bases and J 7 bases; bases outside gene matches: 7. This CDR3 has 16 residues. Germline loops: CDR1 GTSNPN, CDR2 SVGIG (reference sequence). The CDR3 spells CAWREGLAGGWNEQFF. The CDR3 bases are TGTGCCTGGAGAGAGGGACTAGCGGGAGGTTGGAATGAGCAGTTCTTC. Full variable domain (missing parts from reference TRBV30 and TRBJ2-1): SQTIHQWPATLVQPVGSPLSLECTVEGTSNPNLYWYRQAAGRGLQLLFYSVGIGQISSEVPQNLSASRPQDRQFILSSKKLLLSDSGFYLCAWREGLAGGWNEQFFGPGTRLTVL.

The sample holds many counts of this clonotype. The chain combines TRBV12-3 or TRBV12-4 with TRBJ2-5; 11 nucleotides align to TRBD2. Trimming took 5 bases from V and 2 from J; bases not matched to a gene: 4. This CDR3 is 15 amino acids long. Written as DNA, the CDR3 is TGTGCCAGCAGTCCGTTAGCGGGAGGGCAAGAGACCCAGTACTTC. Encoded protein: CASSPLAGGQETQYF.